The 25 T cell receptor beta chains below all came from one sample that was sequenced in a study of T cells after yellow fever vaccination. MiXCR was run by TCRdb on the 5' RACE reads, yielding one entry per CDR3 protein. The sample lists around 320,000 distinct CDR3 sequences, approximately 11% occurring once. The material sequenced was CD4+ T cells sorted from PBMCs, taken 45 days after the yellow fever booster vaccination. The source is a man between 18 and 35 years old who received the YFV17D yellow fever vaccine.

This clonotype was seen more than once but under ten times. V and J are TRBV5-1 and TRBJ2-3, with 7 bases lining up with TRBD2. There are 17 residues in the CDR3. V was clipped by 0 bases and J by 2 bases; unmatched bases: 9. Germline CDR1 SGHRS, CDR2 YFSETQ. CDR3 in amino acids: CASSLAVSSGNTDTQYF. CDR3 nucleotide sequence: TGCGCCAGCAGCTTGGCGGTTTCTAGCGGAAACACAGATACGCAGTATTTT. Variable domain in full (rest from reference TRBV5-1 and TRBJ2-3): KAGVTQTPRYLIKTRGQQVTLSCSPISGHRSVSWYQQTPGQGLQFLFEYFSETQRNKGNFPGRFSGRQFSNSRSEMNVSTLELGDSALYLCASSLAVSSGNTDTQYFGPGTRLTVL.

V and J are TRBV7-2 and TRBJ1-5; D is unclear. CDR3 size: 15 residues. V lost 3 bases to trimming and J lost 0 bases, with 9 bases between them. CDR1 is SGHTA, CDR2 FQGNSA, per germline. Here the CDR3 DNA reads TGTGCCAGCAGCTTTGGTGGACCTAGCAATCAGCCCCAGCATTTT. Its protein is CASSFGGPSNQPQHF.

The sample holds many counts of this clonotype. This rearrangement joins TRBV11-2 to TRBJ2-3; tentatively, D is TRBD1 (6 bases). Germline loops: CDR1 SGHAT, CDR2 FQNNGV. Between the trimmed V and J ends, which lost 1 base and 1 base, there was a span of 9 bases. There are 15 residues in the CDR3. In nucleotides, the CDR3 is TGTGCCAGCAGCTTAGCACAGGGCCGCACAGATACGCAGTATTTT. Amino acid sequence: CASSLAQGRTDTQYF.

This clonotype showed up just a few times. The rearrangement uses TRBV30 and TRBJ1-5; 7 bases are shared with TRBD1. V dropped 5 bases and J dropped 3; count of bases not matched to a gene: 4. The CDR3 sequence is 13 residues long. The V gene's germline CDR1 is GTSNPN and CDR2 SVGIG (reference sequence). The CDR3 region has the DNA TGTGCCTGGGGGACAGTGGACAATCAGCCCCAGCATTTT. It yields the protein CAWGTVDNQPQHF.

This chain connects TRBV18 to TRBJ1-1; no clear D gene. Trimming took 0 bases from V and 1 from J, leaving 12 bases between them. Germline V gene lookup returns CDR1 KGHSH and CDR2 LQKENI. The CDR3 is 16 residues long. CDR3 nucleotide sequence: TGTGCCAGCTCACCACCAGTTCTCCCCGGGAACACTGAAGCTTTCTTT. This encodes CASSPPVLPGNTEAFF.

This clonotype came up many times. This chain uses TRBV11-2 with TRBJ2-6; no definite D call. There are 13 residues in the CDR3. Germline V lookup: CDR1 SGHAT, CDR2 FQNNGV. The V and J ends lost 9 bases and 2 bases respectively, with 8 bases between them. The CDR3 reads CASSGPGANVLTF. CDR3 nucleotides: TGTGCCAGTTCAGGACCTGGGGCCAACGTCCTGACTTTC.

This sequence joins TRBV18 and TRBJ1-3; tentative D call: TRBD1 (5 bases). Looked up from germline, CDR1 is KGHSH and CDR2 is LQKENI. CDR3 length equals 17 residues. The ends were cut back, 2 bases at V and 1 base at J, with 15 bases in the middle. CDR3 coding DNA: TGTGCCAGCTCACCATGGGGACGTATGATTTCTGGAAACACCATATATTTT. This gives the protein CASSPWGRMISGNTIYF. Full variable domain (remainder filled in from reference TRBV18 and TRBJ1-3): NAGVMQNPRHLVRRRGQEARLRCSPMKGHSHVYWYRQLPEEGLKFMVYLQKENIIDESGMPKERFSAEFPKEGPSILRIQQVVRGDSAAYFCASSPWGRMISGNTIYFGEGSWLTVV.

This clonotype occurred many times. The V call is TRBV30, the J call TRBJ1-3; maybe TRBD1 (5 bases). This CDR3 region has 13 residues. Germline V gene sequence: CDR1 GTSNPN, CDR2 SVGIG (reference sequence). With 2 bases removed from V and 10 bases from J, the gap between germline ends came to 15 bases. The CDR3 DNA is TGTGCCTGGAGTTTTGGGACGGCGGTGACCATATATTTT. Translated, it gives CAWSFGTAVTIYF.

The CDR3 nucleotides are TGTGCCAGCAGCGGACCGGGCGGGACAGCTTTCTTT. As protein: CASSGPGGTAFF. The rearrangement uses TRBV7-2 and TRBJ1-1; tentative D call: TRBD1 (5 bases). V lost 5 bases and J 10 bases, leaving 14 bases between the germline ends. CDR3 length: 12 residues. The germline gives CDR1 SGHTA, CDR2 FQGNSA.

A few counts support this clonotype. V and J are TRBV5-1 and TRBJ2-2, with D possibly matching TRBD1 (5 bases). V was clipped by 1 base and J by 0 bases, with 13 bases between them. Germline lookup yields CDR1 SGHRS and CDR2 YFSETQ. The CDR3 has 17 amino acids. The CDR3 DNA sequence: TGCGCCAGCAGCTTGAGTCCCCTGACAGCGAACACCGGGGAGCTGTTTTTT. Amino acids: CASSLSPLTANTGELFF.

This sequence joins TRBV6-5 and TRBJ1-2, with a tentative D call TRBD1 (5 bases). The CDR3 sequence is 13 residues long. V gave up 4 bases and J gave up 7 bases, with 13 bases separating them. Per the germline V gene, CDR1 is MNHEY and CDR2 is SVGAGI. The CDR3 sequence: CASSFNRYAGYTF. In DNA, the CDR3 is TGTGCCAGCAGTTTCAACAGGTACGCTGGCTACACCTTC.

This clonotype showed up just a few times. The V gene is TRBV6-2 or TRBV6-3, the J gene TRBJ2-4; D might be TRBD1 (6 bases). The CDR3 loop spans 16 amino acids. The germline gives CDR1 MNHEY, CDR2 SVGEGT. V was pared by 5 bases and J by 0 bases, with 14 bases between. The CDR3 coding sequence is TGTGCCAGCAGTCACCGGACAGACCTAGCCAAAAACATTCAGTACTTC. This translates into CASSHRTDLAKNIQYF.

V and J are TRBV4-2 and TRBJ2-1; 7 bases are shared with TRBD2. Trimming cost V 4 bases and J 2 bases; bases outside gene matches: 8. This CDR3 has 16 residues. From germline, CDR1 is LGHNA and CDR2 YNFKEQ. This chain's CDR3 is CASSPSLAVPYNEQFF. The CDR3 DNA sequence: TGTGCCAGCAGCCCAAGCCTAGCGGTTCCCTACAATGAGCAGTTCTTC.

The chain couples TRBV5-1 to TRBJ2-5; 12 bases match TRBD2. V lost 4 bases and J lost 5; bases outside the gene matches: 9. The CDR3 has 16 amino acids. Germline lookup yields CDR1 SGHRS and CDR2 YFSETQ. DNA of the CDR3: TGCGCCAGCAGCCCGGACTCTAGCGGGGGGGCGGAGACCCAGTACTTC. It codes for CASSPDSSGGAETQYF.

This clonotype was seen only a few times. This sequence joins TRBV28 and TRBJ2-7; a possible D gene is TRBD2 (5 bases). CDR1 is MDHEN, CDR2 SYDVKM, per germline. The CDR3 is 13 amino acids. Between the trimmed V and J ends, which lost 6 bases and 6 bases, there was a span of 15 bases. The CDR3 reads CASRSGLWGEQYV. The DNA for the CDR3 is TGTGCCAGCAGGTCCGGACTCTGGGGCGAGCAGTACGTC.

The chain joins TRBV19 to TRBJ1-5; D not resolved. The CDR3 is 12 residues long. The germline V gene has CDR1 LNHDA and CDR2 SQIVND (reference sequence). V lost 10 bases and J 3 bases, leaving 10 bases between the germline ends. CDR3 residues: CATGIPNQPQHF. CDR3 nucleotide sequence: TGTGCCACTGGGATTCCCAATCAGCCCCAGCATTTT.

The rearrangement joins TRBV18 to TRBJ1-1, with TRBD1 as a possible D gene (5 bases). This CDR3 contains 15 residues. The germline V and J ends were trimmed by 4 bases and 4 bases, with 16 bases remaining between them. Germline V gene data show CDR1 as KGHSH and CDR2 as LQKENI. In DNA form, the CDR3 reads TGTGCCAGCTCACTTAGCAGGGCTTCTGCCACTGAAGCTTTCTTT. Amino acids: CASSLSRASATEAFF.

This clonotype was counted at least ten times. The chain links TRBV11-2 to TRBJ2-5; no definite D call. The germline V gene encodes CDR1 SGHAT and CDR2 FQNNGV. Trimming took off 5 bases at V and 5 bases at J, with 9 bases between the two ends. The CDR3 is 12 amino acids. CDR3 region: CASSRSAETQYF. DNA of the CDR3: TGTGCCAGCAGCCGGAGCGCCGAGACCCAGTACTTC.

The CDR3 loop is CASSSDNYGYTF. CDR3 in DNA: TGTGCCAGCAGCTCCGACAACTATGGCTACACCTTC. The V call is TRBV7-9, the J call TRBJ1-2; D remains unclear. Germline V gene sequence: CDR1 SEHNR, CDR2 FQNEAQ (reference sequence). This CDR3 contains 12 residues. V was shortened by 4 bases and J by 2 bases, with 5 bases between the two germline ends. The variable domain in full, completed from reference TRBV7-9 and TRBJ1-2, reads DTGVSQNPRHKITKRGQNVTFRCDPISEHNRLYWYRQTLGQGPEFLTYFQNEAQLEKSRLLSDRFSAERPKGSFSTLEIQRTEQGDSAMYLCASSSDNYGYTFGSGTRLTVV.

The chain recombines TRBV10-3 with TRBJ2-7; D is unresolved. CDR1 and CDR2 from the germline V gene are ENHRY and SYGVKD. The CDR3 is 14 residues long. Trimming stripped 6 bases from V and 3 bases from J, with 15 bases between. CDR3 loop: CAIRRVDSGYEQYF. CDR3 in DNA: TGTGCCATCAGAAGAGTGGATTCCGGCTACGAGCAGTACTTC.

The chain couples TRBV28 to TRBJ2-1; D remains ambiguous. V was clipped by 6 bases and J by 5 bases, with 14 bases between them. Per the germline V gene, CDR1 is MDHEN and CDR2 is SYDVKM. The CDR3 is 14 residues long. The CDR3 bases are TGTGCCAGCAGCACCAGACCGATTGACAATGAGCAGTTCTTC. Protein: CASSTRPIDNEQFF.

This chain links TRBV6-2 or TRBV6-3 with TRBJ1-5; perhaps TRBD1 as D (5 bases). From germline, CDR1 is MNHEY and CDR2 SVGEGT. The CDR3 runs 12 residues. Trimming pared 7 bases from V and 7 bases from J, leaving 11 bases between. CDR3 coding DNA: TGTGCCAGCACTGAACGGGGGCAGCCCCAGCATTTT. Protein sequence: CASTERGQPQHF.

This chain joins TRBV27 and TRBJ2-7; 7 bases fit TRBD1. Germline-derived CDR1 and CDR2 are MNHEY and SMNVEV (reference sequence). The CDR3 spans 17 residues. The trim removed 5 bases at V and 1 base at J, leaving 14 bases unmatched. Here the CDR3 DNA reads TGTGCCAGCAGTCCGAAAACGAACCGGGACAGTTCCTACGAGCAGTACTTC. Its translation: CASSPKTNRDSSYEQYF.

The table lists this clonotype with many counts. V and J are TRBV7-3 and TRBJ1-1; 9 bases match TRBD1. The CDR3 spans 14 residues. V lost 5 bases and J lost 10; bases outside the gene matches: 11. Germline loops: CDR1 SGHTA, CDR2 FQGTGA. The CDR3 loop reads CASSPGMGQGPAFF. CDR3 in DNA: TGTGCCAGCAGCCCCGGAATGGGACAGGGCCCAGCTTTCTTT.

The sample holds a few counts of this clonotype. The CDR3 nucleotides read TGTGCCAGTAGTCACGGGCAGGGTGGTAGTCAGCCCCAGCATTTT. The encoded protein is CASSHGQGGSQPQHF. This chain joins TRBV19 and TRBJ1-5, with D perhaps matching TRBD1 (5 bases). V lost 5 bases, J lost 6 bases, and 17 bases lay in between. The CDR3 has 15 amino acids. From germline, CDR1 is LNHDA and CDR2 SQIVND (reference sequence). Variable domain in full (rest from reference TRBV19 and TRBJ1-5): DGGITQSPKYLFRKEGQNVTLSCEQNLNHDAMYWYRQDPGQGLRLIYYSQIVNDFQKGDIAEGYSVSREKKESFPLTVTSAQKNPTAFYLCASSHGQGGSQPQHFGDGTRLSIL.